These T cell receptor beta chains were read from a single sample in a study of blood T cell repertoires in COVID-19. Profiled with immunoSEQ multiplex PCR; TCRdb holds only in-frame clones, not every one. The repertoire holds 95,000 to 150,000 clones, with around 87% as singletons. Sequencing input: peripheral blood. The receptors come from a woman aged 60-75 years with COVID-19, enrolled during active disease. Both conserved end residues are part of each CDR3. A D gene is named only where the DNA matches it firmly. Clone sizes are given selectively: once, few, many, or a class where the clone is expanded.

D gene	V gene	J gene	clone size	CDR3 protein	CDR3 DNA
.	TRBV19	TRBJ1-3	once	CASRVSGTRTRDTIYF	TGTGCCAGTAGGGTTTCCGGGACACGCACCCGCGACACCATATATTTT
.	TRBV7-9	TRBJ2-1	.	CASSLARYNEQFF	TGTGCCAGCAGCTTAGCGCGGTACAATGAGCAGTTCTTC
.	TRBV18	TRBJ1-1	.	CASSPRTENTEAFF	TGTGCCAGCTCACCCCGGACAGAAAACACTGAAGCTTTCTTT
.	TRBV27	TRBJ2-5	.	CASSFPGTSYRVETQYF	TGTGCCAGCAGTTTTCCTGGGACTTCCTATCGTGTAGAGACCCAGTACTTC
.	TRBV18	TRBJ1-4	.	CASSPFSAGLNNEKLFF	TGTGCCAGCTCACCGTTTTCGGCGGGGCTGAACAATGAAAAACTGTTTTTT
TRBD2	TRBV7-2	TRBJ2-7	.	CASCPSGGSYEQYF	TGTGCCAGCTGCCCTAGCGGGGGCTCCTACGAGCAGTACTTC
.	TRBV5-1	TRBJ2-1	.	CASRPGLGSYNEQFF	TGCGCCAGCAGGCCCGGGTTGGGCTCCTACAATGAGCAGTTCTTC
.	TRBV27	TRBJ1-1	.	CASSRLVNTEAFF	TGTGCCAGCAGTCGATTAGTGAACACTGAAGCTTTCTTT
.	TRBV10-3	TRBJ1-4	.	CAISDREVSGNEKLFF	TGTGCCATCAGTGACCGGGAGGTCAGTGGTAATGAAAAACTGTTTTTT
TRBD1	TRBV19	TRBJ1-1	few	CASRQGGVTEAFF	TGTGCCAGTAGACAGGGGGGAGTCACTGAAGCTTTCTTT
.	TRBV11-1	TRBJ2-2	.	CASSPHRTLTGELFF	TGTGCCAGCAGTCCGCACAGGACCCTCACCGGGGAGCTGTTTTTT
TRBD1	TRBV15	TRBJ1-2	once	CATSTMQGARYYGYTF	TGTGCCACCAGCACTATGCAGGGGGCTCGATACTATGGCTACACCTTC
.	TRBV6-2/TRBV6-3	TRBJ2-7	.	CASSYVFPMGGGIGSYEQYF	TGTGCCAGCAGTTACGTTTTCCCCATGGGAGGGGGGATTGGTTCCTACGAGCAGTACTTC
.	TRBV7-8	TRBJ1-3	.	CASSGDIRSGNTIYF	TGTGCCAGCAGCGGGGACATTCGCTCTGGAAACACCATATATTTT
.	TRBV6-1	TRBJ2-7	.	CASSESQDSYEQYF	TGTGCCAGCAGTGAATCACAGGACAGCTACGAGCAGTACTTC
.	TRBV5-1	TRBJ1-3	.	CASQHRSSGNTIYF	TGCGCCAGCCAGCATCGGAGCTCTGGAAACACCATATATTTT
.	TRBV7-8	TRBJ1-1	.	CASSLRGTMNTEAFF	TGTGCCAGCAGCCTCCGCGGAACGATGAACACTGAAGCTTTCTTT
.	TRBV11-3	TRBJ2-1	.	CASSLERTGLQFF	TGTGCCAGCAGCTTAGAGCGTACAGGGTTGCAGTTCTTC
.	TRBV3-1/TRBV3-2	TRBJ2-3	.	CASSQITDTQYF	TGTGCCAGCAGCCAAATAACAGATACGCAGTATTTT
.	TRBV19	TRBJ2-7	.	CASSSAGGRQQYF	TGTGCCAGTAGTAGCGCAGGGGGGCGGCAGCAGTACTTC
TRBD1	TRBV25-1	TRBJ1-2	.	CASSVRTGGSMKGYTF	TGTGCCAGCAGTGTTCGGACAGGGGGGTCTATGAAAGGCTACACCTTC
TRBD1	TRBV28	TRBJ1-2	.	CASSQGQGNYGYTF	TGTGCCAGCAGCCAGGGACAGGGTAACTATGGCTACACCTTC
TRBD1	TRBV15	TRBJ2-7	few	CATSRVRQGDEQYF	TGTGCCACCAGCAGAGTCCGGCAGGGGGACGAGCAGTACTTC